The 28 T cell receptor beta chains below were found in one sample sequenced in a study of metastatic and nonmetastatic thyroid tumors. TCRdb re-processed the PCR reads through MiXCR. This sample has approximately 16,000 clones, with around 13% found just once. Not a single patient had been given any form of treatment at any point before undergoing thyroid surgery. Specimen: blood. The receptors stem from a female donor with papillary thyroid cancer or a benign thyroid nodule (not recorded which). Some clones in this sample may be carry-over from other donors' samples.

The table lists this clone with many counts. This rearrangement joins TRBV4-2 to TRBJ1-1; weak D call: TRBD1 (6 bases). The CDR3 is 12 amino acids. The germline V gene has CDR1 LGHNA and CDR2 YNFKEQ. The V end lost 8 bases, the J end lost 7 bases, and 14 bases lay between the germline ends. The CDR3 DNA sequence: TGTGCCAGCGGAGGGGGGGCTGATGAAGCTTTCTTT. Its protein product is CASGGGADEAFF.

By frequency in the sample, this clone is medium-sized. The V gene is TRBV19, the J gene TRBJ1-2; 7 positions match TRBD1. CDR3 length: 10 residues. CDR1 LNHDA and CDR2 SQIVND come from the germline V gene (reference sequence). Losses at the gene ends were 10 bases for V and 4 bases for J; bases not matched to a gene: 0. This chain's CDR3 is CANRGYGYTF. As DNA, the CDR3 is TGTGCCAACAGGGGCTATGGCTACACCTTC.

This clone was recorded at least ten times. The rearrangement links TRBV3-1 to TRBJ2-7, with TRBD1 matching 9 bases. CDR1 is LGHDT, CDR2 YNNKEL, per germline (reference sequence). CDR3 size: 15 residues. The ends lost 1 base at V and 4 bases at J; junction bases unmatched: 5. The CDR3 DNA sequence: TGTGCCAGCAGCCAAGTGGGACAGGGAACATACGAGCAGTACTTC. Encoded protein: CASSQVGQGTYEQYF.

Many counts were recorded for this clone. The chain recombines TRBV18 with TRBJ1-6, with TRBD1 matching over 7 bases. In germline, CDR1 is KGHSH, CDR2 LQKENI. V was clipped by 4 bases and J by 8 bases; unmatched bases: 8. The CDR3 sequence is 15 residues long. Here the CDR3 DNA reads TGTGCCAGCTCACAGAACAGGGGAGGAGATTCACCCCTCCACTTT. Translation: CASSQNRGGDSPLHF.

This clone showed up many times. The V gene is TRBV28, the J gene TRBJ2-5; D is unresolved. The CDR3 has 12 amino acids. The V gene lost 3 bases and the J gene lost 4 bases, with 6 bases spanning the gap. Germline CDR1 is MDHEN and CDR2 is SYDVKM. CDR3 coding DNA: TGTGCCAGCAGTTTGTATGGAGAGACCCAGTACTTC. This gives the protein CASSLYGETQYF.

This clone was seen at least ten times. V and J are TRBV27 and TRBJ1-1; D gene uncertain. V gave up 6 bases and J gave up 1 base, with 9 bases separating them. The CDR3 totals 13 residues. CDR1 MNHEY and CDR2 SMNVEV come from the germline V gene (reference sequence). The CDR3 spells CASSAAGNTEAFF. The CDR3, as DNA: TGTGCCAGCAGCGCCGCCGGGAACACTGAAGCTTTCTTT.

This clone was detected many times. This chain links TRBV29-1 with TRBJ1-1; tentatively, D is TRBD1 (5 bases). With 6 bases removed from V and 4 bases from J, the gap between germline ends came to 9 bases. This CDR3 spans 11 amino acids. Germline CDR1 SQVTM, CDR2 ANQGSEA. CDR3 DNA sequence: TGCAGCGTAAGACAGACCACTGAAGCTTTCTTT. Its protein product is CSVRQTTEAFF. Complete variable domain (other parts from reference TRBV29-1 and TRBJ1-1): SAVISQKPSRDICQRGTSLTIQCQVDSQVTMMFWYRQQPGQSLTLIATANQGSEATYESGFVIDKFPISRPNLTFSTLTVSNMSPEDSSIYLCSVRQTTEAFFGQGTRLTVV.

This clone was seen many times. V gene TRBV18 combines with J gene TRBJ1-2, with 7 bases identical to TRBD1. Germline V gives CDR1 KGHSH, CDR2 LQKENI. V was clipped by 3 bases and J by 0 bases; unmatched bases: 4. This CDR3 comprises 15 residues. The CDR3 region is CASSPWTGANYGYTF. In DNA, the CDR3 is TGTGCCAGCTCACCGTGGACAGGAGCTAACTATGGCTACACCTTC.

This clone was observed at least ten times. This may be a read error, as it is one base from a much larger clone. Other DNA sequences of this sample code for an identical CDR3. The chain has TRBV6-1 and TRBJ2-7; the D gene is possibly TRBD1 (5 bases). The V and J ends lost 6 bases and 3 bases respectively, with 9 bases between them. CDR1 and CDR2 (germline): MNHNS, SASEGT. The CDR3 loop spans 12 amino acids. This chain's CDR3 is CASRPTGYEQYF. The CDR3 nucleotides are TGTGCCAGCAGGCCCACAGGCTACGAGCAGTACTTC.

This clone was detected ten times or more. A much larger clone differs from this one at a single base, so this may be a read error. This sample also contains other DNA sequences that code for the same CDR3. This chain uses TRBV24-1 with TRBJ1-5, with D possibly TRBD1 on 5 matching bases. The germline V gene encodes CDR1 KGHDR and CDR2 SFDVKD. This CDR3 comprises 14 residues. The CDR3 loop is CATTDGRGNQPQHF. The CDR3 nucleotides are TGCGCCACCACAGATGGAAGGGGAAATCAGCCCCAGCATTTT.

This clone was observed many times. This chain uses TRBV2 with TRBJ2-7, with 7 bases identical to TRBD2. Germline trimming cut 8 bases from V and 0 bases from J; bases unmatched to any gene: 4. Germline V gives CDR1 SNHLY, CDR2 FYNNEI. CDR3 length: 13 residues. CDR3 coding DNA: TGTGCCAGCGGGGGGGTTTTCTCCTACGAGCAGTACTTC. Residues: CASGGVFSYEQYF.

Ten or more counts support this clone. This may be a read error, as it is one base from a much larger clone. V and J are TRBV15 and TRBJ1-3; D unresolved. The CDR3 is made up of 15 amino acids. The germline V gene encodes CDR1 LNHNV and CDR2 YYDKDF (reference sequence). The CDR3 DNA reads TGTGCCACCGGCAGTGGACGGATCTCTGGAAACACCATATATTTT. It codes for CATGSGRISGNTIYF. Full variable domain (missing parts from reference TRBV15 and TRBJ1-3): DAMVIQNPRYQVTQFGKPVTLSCSQTLNHNVMYWYQQKSSQAPKLLFHYYDKDFNNEADTPDNFQSRRPNTSFCFLDIRSPGLGDTAMYLCATGSGRISGNTIYFGEGSWLTVV.

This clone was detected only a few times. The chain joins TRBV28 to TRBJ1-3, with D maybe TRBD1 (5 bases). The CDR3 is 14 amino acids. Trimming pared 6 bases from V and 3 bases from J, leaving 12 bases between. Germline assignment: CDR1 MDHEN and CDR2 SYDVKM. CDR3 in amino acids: CASRYQGSGNTIYF. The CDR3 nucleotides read TGTGCCAGCAGGTATCAGGGTAGTGGAAACACCATATATTTT.

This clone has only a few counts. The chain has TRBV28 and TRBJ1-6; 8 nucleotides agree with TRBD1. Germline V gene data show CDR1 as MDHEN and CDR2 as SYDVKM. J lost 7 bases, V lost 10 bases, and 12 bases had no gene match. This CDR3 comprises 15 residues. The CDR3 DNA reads TGTGCCATCCTCGGACAGGGCGTCAGGAATTCACCCCTCCACTTT. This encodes CAILGQGVRNSPLHF.

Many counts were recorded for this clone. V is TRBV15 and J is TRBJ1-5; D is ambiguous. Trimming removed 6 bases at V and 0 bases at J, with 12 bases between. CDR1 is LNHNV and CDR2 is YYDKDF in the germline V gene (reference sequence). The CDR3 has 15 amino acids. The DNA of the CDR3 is TGTGCCACCAGGTCAGGCACCTATAGCAATCAGCCCCAGCATTTT. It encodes CATRSGTYSNQPQHF. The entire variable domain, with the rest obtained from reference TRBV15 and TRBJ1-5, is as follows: DAMVIQNPRYQVTQFGKPVTLSCSQTLNHNVMYWYQQKSSQAPKLLFHYYDKDFNNEADTPDNFQSRRPNTSFCFLDIRSPGLGDTAMYLCATRSGTYSNQPQHFGDGTRLSIL.

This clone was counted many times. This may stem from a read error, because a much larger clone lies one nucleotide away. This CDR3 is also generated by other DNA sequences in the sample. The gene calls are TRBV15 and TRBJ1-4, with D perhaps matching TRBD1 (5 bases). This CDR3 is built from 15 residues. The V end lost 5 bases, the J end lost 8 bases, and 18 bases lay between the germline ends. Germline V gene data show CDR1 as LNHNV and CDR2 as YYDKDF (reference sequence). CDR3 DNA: TGTGCCACCAGCTCACGACAGCCGGGGGAGGAAAAACTGTTTTTT. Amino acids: CATSSRQPGEEKLFF.

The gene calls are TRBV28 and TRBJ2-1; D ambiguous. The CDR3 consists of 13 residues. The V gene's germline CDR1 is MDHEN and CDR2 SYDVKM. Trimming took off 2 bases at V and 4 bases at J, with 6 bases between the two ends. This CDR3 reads CASSLQVYNEQFF. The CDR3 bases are TGTGCCAGCAGTTTACAGGTTTACAATGAGCAGTTCTTC.

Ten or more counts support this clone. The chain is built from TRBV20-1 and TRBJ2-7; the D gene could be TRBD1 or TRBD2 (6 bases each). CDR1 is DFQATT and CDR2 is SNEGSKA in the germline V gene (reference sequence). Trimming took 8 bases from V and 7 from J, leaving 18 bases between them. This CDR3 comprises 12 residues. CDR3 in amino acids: CSTQGLGGEQYF. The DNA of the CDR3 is TGCAGTACACAGGGATTGGGAGGAGAGCAGTACTTC.

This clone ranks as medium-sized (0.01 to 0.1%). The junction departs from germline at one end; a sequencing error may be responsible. CDR3 sequence: CASSFAYEQYF. CDR3 nucleotide sequence: TGTGCCAGCAGTTTTGCCTATGAGCAGTACTTC. V is TRBV27 and J is TRBJ2-7; the D is unclear. Germline-derived CDR1 and CDR2 are MNHEY and SMNVEV (reference sequence). The CDR3 covers 11 residues.

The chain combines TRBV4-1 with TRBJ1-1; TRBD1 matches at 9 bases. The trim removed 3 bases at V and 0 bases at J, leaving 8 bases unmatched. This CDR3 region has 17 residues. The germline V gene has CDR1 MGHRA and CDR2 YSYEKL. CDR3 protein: CASSHSTGGIMNTEAFF. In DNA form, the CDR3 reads TGCGCCAGCAGCCATAGCACAGGGGGCATCATGAACACTGAAGCTTTCTTT.

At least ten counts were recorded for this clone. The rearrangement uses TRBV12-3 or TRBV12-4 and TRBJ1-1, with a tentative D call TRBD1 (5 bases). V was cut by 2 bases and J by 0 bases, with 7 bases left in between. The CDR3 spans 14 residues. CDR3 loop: CASSLSRVNTEAFF. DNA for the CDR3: TGTGCCAGCAGTTTATCCAGGGTGAACACTGAAGCTTTCTTT.

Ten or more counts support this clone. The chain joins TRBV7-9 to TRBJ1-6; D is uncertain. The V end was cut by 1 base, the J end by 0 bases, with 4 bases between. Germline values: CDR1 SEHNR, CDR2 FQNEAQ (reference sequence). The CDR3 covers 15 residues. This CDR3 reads CASSLESSYNSPLHF. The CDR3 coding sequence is TGTGCCAGCAGCTTAGAGAGCTCCTATAATTCACCCCTCCACTTT.

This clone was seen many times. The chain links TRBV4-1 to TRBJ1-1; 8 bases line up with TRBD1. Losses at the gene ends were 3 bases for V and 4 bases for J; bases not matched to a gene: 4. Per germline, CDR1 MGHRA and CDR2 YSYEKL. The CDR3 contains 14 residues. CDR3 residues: CASSHKTGGTEAFF. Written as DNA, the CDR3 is TGCGCCAGCAGCCATAAAACAGGGGGCACTGAAGCTTTCTTT.

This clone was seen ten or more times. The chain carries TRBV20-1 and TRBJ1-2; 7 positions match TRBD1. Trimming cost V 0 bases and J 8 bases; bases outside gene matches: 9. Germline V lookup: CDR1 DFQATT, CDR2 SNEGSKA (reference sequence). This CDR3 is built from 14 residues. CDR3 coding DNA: TGCAGTGCTAGAGAGTTAGAGGGGGCAGGAGGCTACACCTTC. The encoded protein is CSARELEGAGGYTF.

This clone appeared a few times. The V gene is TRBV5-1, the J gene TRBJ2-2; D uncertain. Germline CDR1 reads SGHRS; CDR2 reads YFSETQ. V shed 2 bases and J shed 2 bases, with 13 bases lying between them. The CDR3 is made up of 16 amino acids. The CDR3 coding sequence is TGCGCCAGCAGCTTTCGCCGGGCCAGTAACACCGGGGAGCTGTTTTTT. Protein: CASSFRRASNTGELFF. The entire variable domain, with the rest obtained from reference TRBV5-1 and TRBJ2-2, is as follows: KAGVTQTPRYLIKTRGQQVTLSCSPISGHRSVSWYQQTPGQGLQFLFEYFSETQRNKGNFPGRFSGRQFSNSRSEMNVSTLELGDSALYLCASSFRRASNTGELFFGEGSRLTVL.

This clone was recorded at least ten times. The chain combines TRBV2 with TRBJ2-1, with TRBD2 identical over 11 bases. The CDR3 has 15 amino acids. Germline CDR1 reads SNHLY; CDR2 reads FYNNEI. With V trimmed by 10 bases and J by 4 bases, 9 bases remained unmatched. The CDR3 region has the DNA TGTGCCACCCAGTGGGCTAGCGGGGGGTACAATGAGCAGTTCTTC. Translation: CATQWASGGYNEQFF.

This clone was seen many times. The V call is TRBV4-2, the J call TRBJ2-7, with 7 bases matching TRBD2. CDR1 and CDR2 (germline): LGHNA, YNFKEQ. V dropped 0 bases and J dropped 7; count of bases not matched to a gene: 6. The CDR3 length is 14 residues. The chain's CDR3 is CASSQDRGGREQYF. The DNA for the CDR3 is TGTGCCAGCAGCCAAGATCGCGGGGGAAGGGAGCAGTACTTC.

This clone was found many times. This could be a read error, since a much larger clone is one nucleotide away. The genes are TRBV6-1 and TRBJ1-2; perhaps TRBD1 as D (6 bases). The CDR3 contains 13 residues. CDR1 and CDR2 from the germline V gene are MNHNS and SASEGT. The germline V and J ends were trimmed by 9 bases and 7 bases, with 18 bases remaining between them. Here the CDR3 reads CASRERGAGGYTF. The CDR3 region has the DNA TGTGCCAGTCGAGAACGGGGGGCGGGTGGCTACACCTTC.